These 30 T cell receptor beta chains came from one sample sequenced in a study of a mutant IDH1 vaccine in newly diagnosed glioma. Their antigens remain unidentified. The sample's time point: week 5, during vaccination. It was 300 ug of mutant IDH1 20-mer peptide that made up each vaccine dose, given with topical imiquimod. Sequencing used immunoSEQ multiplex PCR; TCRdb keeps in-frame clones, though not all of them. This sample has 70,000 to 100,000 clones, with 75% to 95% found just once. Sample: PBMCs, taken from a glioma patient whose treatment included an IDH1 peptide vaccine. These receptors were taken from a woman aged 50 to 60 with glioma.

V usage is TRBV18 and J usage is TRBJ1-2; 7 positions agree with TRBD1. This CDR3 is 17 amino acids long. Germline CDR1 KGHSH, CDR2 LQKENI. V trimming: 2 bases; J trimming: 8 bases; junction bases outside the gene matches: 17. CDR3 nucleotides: TGTGCCAGCTCACCAGACACCGGGACAGTGACTCTTGGGGGCTACACCTTC. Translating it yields CASSPDTGTVTLGGYTF.

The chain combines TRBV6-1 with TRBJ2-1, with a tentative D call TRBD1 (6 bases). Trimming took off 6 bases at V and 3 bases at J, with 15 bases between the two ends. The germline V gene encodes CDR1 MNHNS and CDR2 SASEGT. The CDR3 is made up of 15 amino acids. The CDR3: CASSPNQGSYNEQFF. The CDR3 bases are TGTGCCAGCAGCCCGAACCAGGGGAGCTACAATGAGCAGTTCTTC.

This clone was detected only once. The CDR3 here is CASSLSGGGLRGSQYF. CDR3 bases: TGTGCCAGCAGTTTATCGGGAGGGGGCCTCAGAGGGTCCCAGTACTTC. The chain combines TRBV28 with TRBJ2-5; possible D gene TRBD2, 8 bases. V dropped 1 base and J dropped 9 bases, with 21 bases sitting between them. The CDR3 loop spans 16 amino acids. The germline gives CDR1 MDHEN, CDR2 SYDVKM.

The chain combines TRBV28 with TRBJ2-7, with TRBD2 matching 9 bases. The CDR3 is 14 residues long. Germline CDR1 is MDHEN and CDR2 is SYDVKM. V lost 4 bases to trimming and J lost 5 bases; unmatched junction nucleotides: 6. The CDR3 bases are TGTGCCAGCAGTTACCCGGGACTAGCCGACGAGCAGTACTTC. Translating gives CASSYPGLADEQYF.

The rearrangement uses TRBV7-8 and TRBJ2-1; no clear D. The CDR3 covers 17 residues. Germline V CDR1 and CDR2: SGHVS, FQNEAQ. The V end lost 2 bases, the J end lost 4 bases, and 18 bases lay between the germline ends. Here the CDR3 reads CASSLRRFQTLYNEQFF. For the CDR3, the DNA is TGTGCCAGCAGCTTACGCCGTTTCCAAACACTGTACAATGAGCAGTTCTTC.

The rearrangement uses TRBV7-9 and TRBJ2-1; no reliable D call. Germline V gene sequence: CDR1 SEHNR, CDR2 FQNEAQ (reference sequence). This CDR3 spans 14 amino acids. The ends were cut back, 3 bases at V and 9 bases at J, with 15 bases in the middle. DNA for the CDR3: TGTGCCAGCAGCTTTTCCCCGAATTGGGGTGAGCAGTTCTTC. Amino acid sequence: CASSFSPNWGEQFF.

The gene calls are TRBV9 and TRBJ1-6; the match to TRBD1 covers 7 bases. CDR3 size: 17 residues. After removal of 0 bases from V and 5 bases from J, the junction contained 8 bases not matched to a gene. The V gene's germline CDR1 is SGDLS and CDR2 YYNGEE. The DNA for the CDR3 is TGTGCCAGCAGCGTAGACCCTAACAGGGGACATAATTCACCCCTCCACTTT. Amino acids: CASSVDPNRGHNSPLHF.

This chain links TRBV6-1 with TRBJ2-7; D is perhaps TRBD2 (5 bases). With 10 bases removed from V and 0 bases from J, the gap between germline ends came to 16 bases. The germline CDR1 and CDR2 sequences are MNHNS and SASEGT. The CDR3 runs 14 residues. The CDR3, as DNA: TGTGCCACCCAGAGGGAGCTGCGCTCCTACGAGCAGTACTTC. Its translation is CATQRELRSYEQYF.

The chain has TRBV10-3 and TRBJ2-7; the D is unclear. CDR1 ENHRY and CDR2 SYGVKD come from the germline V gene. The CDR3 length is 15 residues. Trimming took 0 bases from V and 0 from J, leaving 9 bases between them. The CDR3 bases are TGTGCCATCAGTGAGTCGAAGGGAAGCTCCTACGAGCAGTACTTC. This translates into CAISESKGSSYEQYF.

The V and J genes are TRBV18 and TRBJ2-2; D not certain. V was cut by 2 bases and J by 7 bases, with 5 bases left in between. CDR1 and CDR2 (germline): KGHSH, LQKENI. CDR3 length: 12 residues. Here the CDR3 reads CASSPNGGELFF. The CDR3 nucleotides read TGTGCCAGCTCACCAAATGGCGGGGAGCTGTTTTTT.

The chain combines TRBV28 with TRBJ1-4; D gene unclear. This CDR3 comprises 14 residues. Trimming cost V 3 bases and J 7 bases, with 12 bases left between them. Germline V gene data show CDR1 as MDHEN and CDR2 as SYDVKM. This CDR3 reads CASSFSVDGEKLFF. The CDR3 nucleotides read TGTGCCAGCAGTTTTTCGGTGGACGGTGAAAAACTGTTTTTT.

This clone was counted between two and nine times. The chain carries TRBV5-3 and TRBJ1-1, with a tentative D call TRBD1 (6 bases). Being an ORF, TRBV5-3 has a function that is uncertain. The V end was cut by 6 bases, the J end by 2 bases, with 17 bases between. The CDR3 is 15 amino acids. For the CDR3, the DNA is TGTGCCAGAATGAGGGTGGACAGATCTAACACTGAAGCTTTCTTT. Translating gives CARMRVDRSNTEAFF.

The CDR3 nucleotides read TGCGCCAGCAGCCAAGCCCGCTATGGCTACACCTTC. It codes for CASSQARYGYTF. The gene calls are TRBV4-1 and TRBJ1-2, with D unclear. This CDR3 is 12 amino acids long. Germline-derived CDR1 and CDR2 are MGHRA and YSYEKL. The V gene lost 1 base and the J gene lost 4 bases, with 4 bases spanning the gap.

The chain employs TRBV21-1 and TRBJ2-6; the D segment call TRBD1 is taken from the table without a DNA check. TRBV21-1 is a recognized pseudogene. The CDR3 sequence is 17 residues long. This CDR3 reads CASSAGTVCSGANVLTF. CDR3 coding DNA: TGTGCCAGCAGCGCCGGGACAGTATGCTCTGGGGCCAACGTCCTGACTTTC.

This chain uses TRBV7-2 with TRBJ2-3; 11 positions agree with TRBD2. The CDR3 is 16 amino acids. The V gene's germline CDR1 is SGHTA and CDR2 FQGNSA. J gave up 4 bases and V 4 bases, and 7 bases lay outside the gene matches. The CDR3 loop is CASSSPLAGAADTQYF. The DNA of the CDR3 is TGTGCCAGCAGCTCACCACTAGCGGGAGCGGCAGATACGCAGTATTTT.

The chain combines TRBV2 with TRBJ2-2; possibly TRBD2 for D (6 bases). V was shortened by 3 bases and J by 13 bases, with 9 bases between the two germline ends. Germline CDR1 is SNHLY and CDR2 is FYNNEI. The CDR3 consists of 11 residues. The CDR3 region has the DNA TGTGCCAGCAGTGAGGAGGGAGGGCTGTTTTTT. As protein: CASSEEGGLFF.

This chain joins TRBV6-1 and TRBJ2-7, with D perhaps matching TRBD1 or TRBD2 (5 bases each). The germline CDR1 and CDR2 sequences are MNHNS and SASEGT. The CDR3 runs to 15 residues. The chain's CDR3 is CESQPGSGLTYEQYF. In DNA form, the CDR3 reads TGTGAATCGCAACCGGGGTCGGGGCTTACCTACGAGCAGTACTTC.

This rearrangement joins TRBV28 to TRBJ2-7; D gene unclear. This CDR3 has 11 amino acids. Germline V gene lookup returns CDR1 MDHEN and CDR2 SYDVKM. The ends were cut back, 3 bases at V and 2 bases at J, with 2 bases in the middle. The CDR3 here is CASSLAYEQYF. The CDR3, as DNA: TGTGCCAGCAGTTTGGCCTACGAGCAGTACTTC.

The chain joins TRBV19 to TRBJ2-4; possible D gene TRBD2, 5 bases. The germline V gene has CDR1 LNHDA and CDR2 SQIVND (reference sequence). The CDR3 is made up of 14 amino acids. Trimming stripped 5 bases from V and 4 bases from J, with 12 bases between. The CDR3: CASSPTGKKNIQYF. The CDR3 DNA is TGTGCCAGTAGTCCAACCGGGAAGAAAAACATTCAGTACTTC. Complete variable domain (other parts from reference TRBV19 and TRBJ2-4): DGGITQSPKYLFRKEGQNVTLSCEQNLNHDAMYWYRQDPGQGLRLIYYSQIVNDFQKGDIAEGYSVSREKKESFPLTVTSAQKNPTAFYLCASSPTGKKNIQYFGAGTRLSVL.

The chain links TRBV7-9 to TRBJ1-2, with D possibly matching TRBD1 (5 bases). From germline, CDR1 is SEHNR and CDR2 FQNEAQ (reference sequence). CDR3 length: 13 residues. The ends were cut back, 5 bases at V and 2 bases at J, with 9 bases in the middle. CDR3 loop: CASSLRVNYGYTF. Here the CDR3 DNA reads TGTGCCAGCAGCCTCAGGGTGAACTATGGCTACACCTTC. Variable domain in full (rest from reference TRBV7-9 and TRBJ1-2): DTGVSQNPRHKITKRGQNVTFRCDPISEHNRLYWYRQTLGQGPEFLTYFQNEAQLEKSRLLSDRFSAERPKGSFSTLEIQRTEQGDSAMYLCASSLRVNYGYTFGSGTRLTVV.

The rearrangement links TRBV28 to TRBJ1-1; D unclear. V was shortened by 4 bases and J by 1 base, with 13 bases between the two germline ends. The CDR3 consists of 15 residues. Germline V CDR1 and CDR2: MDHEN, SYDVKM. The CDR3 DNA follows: TGTGCCAGCAGTTACCCGGCAGGTCCGAACACTGAAGCTTTCTTT. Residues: CASSYPAGPNTEAFF.

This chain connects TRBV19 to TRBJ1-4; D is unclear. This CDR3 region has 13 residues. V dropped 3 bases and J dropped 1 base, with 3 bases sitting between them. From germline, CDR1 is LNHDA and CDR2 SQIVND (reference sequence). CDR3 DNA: TGTGCCAGTAGTATTCTAACTAATGAAAAACTGTTTTTT. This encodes CASSILTNEKLFF.

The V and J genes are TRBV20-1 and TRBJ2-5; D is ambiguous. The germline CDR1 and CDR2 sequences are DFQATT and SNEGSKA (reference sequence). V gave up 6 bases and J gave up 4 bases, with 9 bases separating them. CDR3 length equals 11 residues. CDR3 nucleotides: TGCAGTGCCCACCACCCAGAGACCCAGTACTTC. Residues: CSAHHPETQYF.

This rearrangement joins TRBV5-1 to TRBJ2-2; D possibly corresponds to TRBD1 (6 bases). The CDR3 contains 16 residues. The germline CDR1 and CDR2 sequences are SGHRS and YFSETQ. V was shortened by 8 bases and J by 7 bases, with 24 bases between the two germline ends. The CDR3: CASNTGPMEDGGELFF. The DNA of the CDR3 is TGCGCCAGTAATACAGGGCCCATGGAAGACGGCGGGGAGCTGTTTTTT.

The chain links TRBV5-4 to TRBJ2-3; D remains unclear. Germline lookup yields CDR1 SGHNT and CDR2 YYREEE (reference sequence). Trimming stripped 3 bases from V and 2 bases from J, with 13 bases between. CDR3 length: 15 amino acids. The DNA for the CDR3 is TGTGCCAGCAGCTCCCCTACGCGGAACACAGATACGCAGTATTTT. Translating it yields CASSSPTRNTDTQYF.

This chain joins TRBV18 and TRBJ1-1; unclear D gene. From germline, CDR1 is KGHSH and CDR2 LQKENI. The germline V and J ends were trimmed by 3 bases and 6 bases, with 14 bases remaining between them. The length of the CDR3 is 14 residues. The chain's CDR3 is CASSPARLPAEAFF. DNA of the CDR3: TGTGCCAGCTCACCCGCAAGACTCCCGGCTGAAGCTTTCTTT.

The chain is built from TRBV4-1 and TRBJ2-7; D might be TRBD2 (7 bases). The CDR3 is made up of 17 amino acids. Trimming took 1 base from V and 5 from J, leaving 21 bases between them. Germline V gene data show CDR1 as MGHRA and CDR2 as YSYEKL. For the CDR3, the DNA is TGCGCCAGCAGCCAAGGCCGGGCCCGGGGGGCGCCCCACGAGCAGTACTTC. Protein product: CASSQGRARGAPHEQYF.

The CDR3 reads CASSSSGTGVGQPQHF. For the CDR3, the DNA is TGTGCCAGCAGCTCTTCCGGGACAGGGGTGGGTCAGCCCCAGCATTTT. J is TRBJ1-5 and V is TRBV5-5; 10 bases map to TRBD1. The germline CDR1 and CDR2 sequences are SGHKS and YYEKEE (reference sequence). Unmatched junction bases numbered 9, after V lost 3 bases and J lost 6 bases. This CDR3 region has 16 residues.

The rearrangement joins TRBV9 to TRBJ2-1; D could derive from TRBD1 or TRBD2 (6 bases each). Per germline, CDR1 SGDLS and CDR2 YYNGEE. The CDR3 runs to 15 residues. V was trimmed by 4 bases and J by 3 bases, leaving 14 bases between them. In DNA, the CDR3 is TGTGCCAGCAGCCCAGGGGAGGCCCACTACAATGAGCAGTTCTTC. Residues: CASSPGEAHYNEQFF.

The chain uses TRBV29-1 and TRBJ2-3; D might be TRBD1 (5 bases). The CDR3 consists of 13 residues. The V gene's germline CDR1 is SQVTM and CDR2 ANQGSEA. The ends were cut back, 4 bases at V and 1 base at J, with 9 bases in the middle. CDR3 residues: CSVAPTGTDTQYF. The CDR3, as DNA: TGCAGCGTTGCCCCGACAGGCACAGATACGCAGTATTTT.